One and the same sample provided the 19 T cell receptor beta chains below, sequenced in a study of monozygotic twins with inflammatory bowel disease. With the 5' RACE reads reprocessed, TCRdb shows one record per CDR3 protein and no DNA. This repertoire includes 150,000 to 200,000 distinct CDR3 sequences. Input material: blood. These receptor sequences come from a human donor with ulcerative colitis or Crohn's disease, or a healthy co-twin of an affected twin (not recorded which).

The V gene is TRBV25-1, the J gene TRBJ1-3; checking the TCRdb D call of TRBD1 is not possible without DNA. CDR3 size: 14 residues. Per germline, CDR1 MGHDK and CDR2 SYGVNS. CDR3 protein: CASARGVTGNTIYF.

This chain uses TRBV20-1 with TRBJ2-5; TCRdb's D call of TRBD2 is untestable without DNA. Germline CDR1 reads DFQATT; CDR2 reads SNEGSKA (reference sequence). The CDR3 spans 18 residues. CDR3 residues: CSGTRLAGGKGLQETQYF.

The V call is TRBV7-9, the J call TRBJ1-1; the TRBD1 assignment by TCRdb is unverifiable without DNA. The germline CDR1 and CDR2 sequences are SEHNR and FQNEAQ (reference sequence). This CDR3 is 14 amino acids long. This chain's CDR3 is CASSLGGRDTEAFF.

CDR3 sequence: CSAPWGQSNEKLFF. This rearrangement joins TRBV20-1 to TRBJ1-4; TCRdb indicates TRBD1, and absent DNA this call remains unverified. CDR1 DFQATT and CDR2 SNEGSKA come from the germline V gene (reference sequence). The CDR3 spans 14 residues.

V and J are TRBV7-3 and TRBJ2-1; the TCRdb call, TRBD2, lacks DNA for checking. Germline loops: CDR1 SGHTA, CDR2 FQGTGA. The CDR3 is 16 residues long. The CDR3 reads CASSFPGQRAYNEQFF.

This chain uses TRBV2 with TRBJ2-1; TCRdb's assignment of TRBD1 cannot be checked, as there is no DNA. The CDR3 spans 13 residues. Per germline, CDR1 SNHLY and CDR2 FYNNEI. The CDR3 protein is CASSGDTPNEQFF.

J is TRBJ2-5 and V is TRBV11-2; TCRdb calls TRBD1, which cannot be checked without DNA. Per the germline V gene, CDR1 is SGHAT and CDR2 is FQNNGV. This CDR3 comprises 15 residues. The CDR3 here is CASSFGPPNQETQYF.

The CDR3 is CSASPGQGAAEAFF. J is TRBJ1-1 and V is TRBV20-1; TCRdb indicates TRBD1, and absent DNA this call remains unverified. Germline assignment: CDR1 DFQATT and CDR2 SNEGSKA (reference sequence). The CDR3 is made up of 14 amino acids.

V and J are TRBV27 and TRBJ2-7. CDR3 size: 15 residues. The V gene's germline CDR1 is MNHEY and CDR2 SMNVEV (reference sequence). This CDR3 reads CASSLSGSTSLEQYF.

CDR3: CASSQDGENTEAFF. This chain joins TRBV4-1 and TRBJ1-1. Germline V gene data show CDR1 as MGHRA and CDR2 as YSYEKL. This CDR3 is built from 14 residues.

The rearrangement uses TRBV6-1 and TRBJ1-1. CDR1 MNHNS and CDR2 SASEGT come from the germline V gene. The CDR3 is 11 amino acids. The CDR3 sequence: CASSEVSSAFF.

Here the CDR3 reads CASSLALDSLIYNEQFF. This chain links TRBV11-1 with TRBJ2-1; checking the TCRdb D call of TRBD1 is not possible without DNA. Germline V lookup: CDR1 SGHAT, CDR2 FQDESV (reference sequence). The CDR3 sequence is 17 residues long.

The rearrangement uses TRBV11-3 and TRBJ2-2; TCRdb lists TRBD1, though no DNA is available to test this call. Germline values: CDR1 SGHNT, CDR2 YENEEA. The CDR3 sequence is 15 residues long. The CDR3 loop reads CASSTRDSDPGELFF.

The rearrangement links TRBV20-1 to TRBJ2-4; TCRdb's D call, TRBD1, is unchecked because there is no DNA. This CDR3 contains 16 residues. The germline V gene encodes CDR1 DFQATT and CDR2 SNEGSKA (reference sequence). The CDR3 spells CSAREKNRDSKNIQYF.

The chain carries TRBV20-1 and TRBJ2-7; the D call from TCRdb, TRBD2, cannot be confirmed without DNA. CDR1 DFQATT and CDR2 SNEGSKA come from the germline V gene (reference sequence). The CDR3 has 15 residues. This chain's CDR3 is CSARDGLAGDYEQYF.

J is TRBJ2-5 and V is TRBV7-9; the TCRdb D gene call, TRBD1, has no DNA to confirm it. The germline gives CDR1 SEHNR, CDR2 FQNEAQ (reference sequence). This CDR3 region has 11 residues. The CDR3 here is CASTPVETQYF. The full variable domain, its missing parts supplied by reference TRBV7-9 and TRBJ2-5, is DTGVSQNPRHKITKRGQNVTFRCDPISEHNRLYWYRQTLGQGPEFLTYFQNEAQLEKSRLLSDRFSAERPKGSFSTLEIQRTEQGDSAMYLCASTPVETQYFGPGTRLLVL.

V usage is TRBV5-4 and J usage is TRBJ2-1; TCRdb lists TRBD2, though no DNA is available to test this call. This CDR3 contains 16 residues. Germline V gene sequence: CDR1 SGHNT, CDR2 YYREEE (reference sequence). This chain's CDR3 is CASSLGGGSSGMKQFF. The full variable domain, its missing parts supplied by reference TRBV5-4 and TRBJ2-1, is ETGVTQSPTHLIKTRGQQVTLRCSSQSGHNTVSWYQQALGQGPQFIFQYYREEENGRGNFPPRFSGLQFPNYSSELNVNALELDDSALYLCASSLGGGSSGMKQFFGPGTRLTVL.

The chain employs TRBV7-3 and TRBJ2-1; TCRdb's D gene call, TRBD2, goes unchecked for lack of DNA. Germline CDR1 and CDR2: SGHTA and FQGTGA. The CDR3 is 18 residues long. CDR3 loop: CASSLGPPGGRANNEQFF.

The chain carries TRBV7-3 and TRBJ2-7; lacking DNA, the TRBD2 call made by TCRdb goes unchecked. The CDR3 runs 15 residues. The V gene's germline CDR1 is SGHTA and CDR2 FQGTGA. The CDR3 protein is CASSFQAGPAYEQYF.